The T cell receptor beta chain described here comes from a study of shared clonotypes between healthy human individuals. The assay was immunoSEQ multiplex PCR, and TCRdb's table has in-frame clones only and misses some. The repertoire holds roughly 2.6 million clones, approximately 92% seen once, with more than 0.12% in the top ten. Study findings and constraints: Memory subsets had estimated richness that was generally smaller than that of naive subsets. Clonotype sharing among donors likely depends on sequencing depth.

The CDR3 sequence is 12 residues long. Deletions cut 4 bases from V and 5 bases from J, with 6 bases between. Germline CDR1 is MNHEY and CDR2 is SVGAGI. A remark on this clone: The antigen is not known.

The receptor's source is a man aged 18 to 29 in good health. Sequencing used naive CD4+ T cells sorted from blood. The subset: CD45RA+ positively selected. The rearrangement uses TRBV6-5 and TRBJ1-5; tentatively, D is TRBD1 (5 bases). CDR3 amino acids: CASSSRDQPQHF. The CDR3 DNA reads as TGTGCCAGCAGTTCCAGGGATCAGCCCCAGCATTTT.